This T cell receptor beta chain was captured by sequencing in a study of Ad26.COV2.S vaccination and SARS-CoV-2 variants. On the study more broadly: In the COV1001 trial, the donor was in the Ad26.COV2.S arm.

The V segment lost 5 bases and the J segment 0 bases; nucleotides outside the gene matches: 4. This CDR3 comprises 14 residues. CDR1 SGHTA and CDR2 FQGNSA come from the germline V gene. Treatment specified: around 19 received Ad26.COV2.S at low or high dose, single or two shots; about 5 received placebo; per-sample allocation not given. Samples analyzed were those drawn on day 63 after the first vaccine or placebo injection. Assay used: immunoSEQ multiplex PCR; TCRdb lists only in-frame clones, some missing. The table records roughly 300,000 clones, 75% to 90% of them present only once. The chain recombines TRBV7-2 with TRBJ2-7; TRBD1 aligns across 7 bases. The clonotype was recovered from a person aged 18-60 years who received the Ad26.COV2.S COVID-19 vaccine or a placebo. The specimen was peripheral blood, collected in a trial of Ad26.COV2.S vaccine versus placebo. The CDR3 region is CASSLGQNSYEQYF. CDR3 sequence (DNA): TGTGCCAGCAGCCTGGGACAGAACTCCTACGAGCAGTACTTC.